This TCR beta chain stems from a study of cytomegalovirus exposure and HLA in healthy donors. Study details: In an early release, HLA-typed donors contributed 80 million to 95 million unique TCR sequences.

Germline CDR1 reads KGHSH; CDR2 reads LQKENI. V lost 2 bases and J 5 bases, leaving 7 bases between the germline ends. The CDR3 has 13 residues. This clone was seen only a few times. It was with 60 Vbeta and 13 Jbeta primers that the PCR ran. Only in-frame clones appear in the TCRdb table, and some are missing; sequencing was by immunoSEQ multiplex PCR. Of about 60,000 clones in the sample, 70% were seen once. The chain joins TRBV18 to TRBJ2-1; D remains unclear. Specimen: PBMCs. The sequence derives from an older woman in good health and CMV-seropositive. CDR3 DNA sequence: TGTGCCAGCTCACCAGGCTTGGACAATGAGCAGTTCTTC. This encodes CASSPGLDNEQFF. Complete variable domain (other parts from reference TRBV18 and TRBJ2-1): NAGVMQNPRHLVRRRGQEARLRCSPMKGHSHVYWYRQLPEEGLKFMVYLQKENIIDESGMPKERFSAEFPKEGPSILRIQQVVRGDSAAYFCASSPGLDNEQFFGPGTRLTVL.